Following are 14 T cell receptor beta chains from one sample sequenced in a study of T cells after yellow fever vaccination. TCRdb re-called the 5' RACE reads through MiXCR, storing one row per CDR3 protein. The repertoire has some 5,000 distinct CDR3 sequences, over 3% of them found once; the top ten carry approximately 59%. This material consisted of PBMCs, either bulk or a sorted T-cell subset (CD4+, CD8+, memory, or dextramer-sorted; not recorded which), taken 15 days after the yellow fever booster vaccination. Receptors originate from a man aged 30 to 39 who received the YFV17D yellow fever vaccine.

This clonotype occurred many times. This chain joins TRBV20-1 and TRBJ2-5; TRBD1 or TRBD2 may be the D gene (7 bases each). The CDR3 contains 15 residues. CDR1 and CDR2 (germline): DFQATT, SNEGSKA (reference sequence). The ends were cut back, 6 bases at V and 5 bases at J, with 22 bases in the middle. Written as DNA, the CDR3 is TGCAGTGCCGGCGGGAGTTCAGGGGGGACGGAGACCCAGTACTTC. It specifies CSAGGSSGGTETQYF.

In its sample, this clonotype is medium-sized. The CDR3 DNA reads TGTGCCAGCAGGGAGACTAGCGGGAGTACAGATACGCAGTATTTT. Translated, it gives CASRETSGSTDTQYF. This sequence joins TRBV6-4 and TRBJ2-3; 12 bases fit TRBD2. CDR1 is MRHNA, CDR2 SNTAGT, per germline. The CDR3 has 15 residues. After removal of 6 bases from V and 3 bases from J, the junction contained 4 bases not matched to a gene.

This clonotype has at least ten counts. CDR3 region: CSVEAGQGASYEQYF. The CDR3 bases are TGCAGCGTTGAGGCTGGACAGGGGGCGTCCTACGAGCAGTACTTC. J is TRBJ2-7 and V is TRBV29-1, with 11 bases lining up with TRBD1. V shed 3 bases and J 1 base; nucleotides not matched to a gene: 5. The CDR3 has 15 amino acids. The germline CDR1 and CDR2 sequences are SQVTM and ANQGSEA.

This clonotype is labeled medium-sized. The rearrangement joins TRBV21-1 to TRBJ2-7; the D call of TRBD1 is as the table states it, not checked on the DNA. TRBV21-1 is described as a pseudogene. The CDR3 has 15 amino acids. The CDR3 nucleotides read TGTGCCAGCAGCAAAGACCGGGGGCGAGGCAACGAGCAGTACTTC. This encodes CASSKDRGRGNEQYF.

At least ten counts were recorded for this clonotype. This chain uses TRBV7-6 with TRBJ2-7; D is ambiguous. CDR1 is SGHVS, CDR2 FNYEAQ, per germline. Trimming left V 2 bases short and J 4 bases short, with 9 bases between. The CDR3 length is 13 residues. The CDR3 region has the DNA TGTGCCAGCAGCTTACAAGAGGTATACGAGCAGTACTTC. Its translation: CASSLQEVYEQYF. The full variable domain, rest sourced from reference TRBV7-6 and TRBJ2-7, is GAGVSQSPRYKVTKRGQDVALRCDPISGHVSLYWYRQALGQGPEFLTYFNYEAQQDKSGLPNDRFSAERPEGSISTLTIQRTEQRDSAMYRCASSLQEVYEQYFGPGTRLTVT.

The sample holds many counts of this clonotype. The chain is built from TRBV4-3 and TRBJ1-2; D perhaps matches TRBD1 (5 bases). V lost 0 bases to trimming and J lost 4 bases, with 12 bases between them. Per the germline V gene, CDR1 is LGHNA and CDR2 is YSLEER. This CDR3 has 15 residues. DNA for the CDR3: TGCGCCAGCAGCCAAGATCGAATGGGGCCCTATGGCTACACCTTC. Translation gives CASSQDRMGPYGYTF.

At least ten counts were recorded for this clonotype. This chain connects TRBV29-1 to TRBJ2-3; 11 bases map to TRBD2. The germline V gene encodes CDR1 SQVTM and CDR2 ANQGSEA. This CDR3 contains 18 residues. J was trimmed by 0 bases and V by 6 bases; bases with no gene match: 14. The CDR3 loop is CSVLPLAGGIPSTDTQYF. The CDR3 DNA reads as TGCAGCGTACTCCCCCTAGCGGGAGGTATCCCTAGCACAGATACGCAGTATTTT.

This clonotype was picked up many times. The rearrangement joins TRBV12-3 or TRBV12-4 to TRBJ1-1; 7 bases agree with TRBD1. V dropped 6 bases and J dropped 0; count of bases not matched to a gene: 7. The CDR3 sequence is 15 residues long. In DNA form, the CDR3 reads TGTGCCAGCAGCCCCCGGGACAGTATGAACACTGAAGCTTTCTTT. This translates into CASSPRDSMNTEAFF.

Of note for this clonotype: A much larger clone lies one base from this, so it may be a read error. The chain joins TRBV7-3 to TRBJ2-3; 7 bases line up with TRBD2. Germline V lookup: CDR1 SGHTA, CDR2 FQGTGA. J gave up 0 bases and V 5 bases, and 5 bases lay outside the gene matches. The CDR3 spans 15 residues. The CDR3 coding sequence is TGTGCCAGCAGCAATGCTAGCGGCAGCACAGATACGCAGTATTTT. Translation gives CASSNASGSTDTQYF.

This clonotype is termed medium-sized. This chain connects TRBV11-2 to TRBJ2-5; D is tentatively TRBD1 or TRBD2 (5 bases each). CDR1 and CDR2 from the germline V gene are SGHAT and FQNNGV. This CDR3 is built from 13 residues. Trimming shortened V by 4 bases and J by 5 bases, and 11 bases separated the two germline ends. This CDR3 is CASSSPGTETQYF. DNA for the CDR3: TGTGCCAGCAGCTCGCCGGGGACGGAGACCCAGTACTTC.

In this sample, this clonotype is medium-sized (0.01 to 0.1%). The genes are TRBV10-3 and TRBJ2-7; TRBD2 agrees at 11 bases. The CDR3 is 16 residues long. Germline-derived CDR1 and CDR2 are ENHRY and SYGVKD. V shed 3 bases and J 7 bases; nucleotides not matched to a gene: 11. The CDR3 nucleotides are TGTGCCATCAGTGAAACTAGCGGGAGTCTCTCGGGGGAGCAGTACTTC. Residues: CAISETSGSLSGEQYF.

This clonotype has ten or more counts. The J gene is TRBJ2-1, the V gene TRBV7-2; 8 nucleotides line up with TRBD2. The J segment lost 5 bases and the V segment lost 5 bases, leaving 5 bases of the junction unmatched. This CDR3 contains 14 residues. Per germline, CDR1 SGHTA and CDR2 FQGNSA. The CDR3 coding sequence is TGTGCCAGCAGCCCCGGGACTAGTGACAATGAGCAGTTCTTC. It yields the protein CASSPGTSDNEQFF.

There are many counts of this clonotype. The chain links TRBV5-5 to TRBJ1-5; D not certain. Germline-derived CDR1 and CDR2 are SGHKS and YYEKEE (reference sequence). This CDR3 region has 16 residues. V was clipped by 4 bases and J by 6 bases, with 20 bases between them. The CDR3 is CASSPAAGWLGQPQHF. As DNA, the CDR3 is TGTGCCAGCAGCCCCGCGGCGGGGTGGCTTGGTCAGCCCCAGCATTTT.

This clonotype has ten or more counts. The chain recombines TRBV20-1 with TRBJ1-5, with 7 bases fitting TRBD1. This CDR3 has 15 amino acids. Germline assignment: CDR1 DFQATT and CDR2 SNEGSKA (reference sequence). V lost 5 bases, J lost 3 bases, and 10 bases stayed unmatched. CDR3 sequence: CSARGWTGFNQPQHF. CDR3 bases: TGCAGTGCTCGGGGATGGACAGGTTTCAATCAGCCCCAGCATTTT.